These 12 T cell receptor beta chains were sequenced from one sample in a study of identical twins. TCRdb re-derived calls from the 5' RACE reads in MiXCR, one entry per CDR3 protein. In the table there are 250,000 to 300,000 distinct CDR3 sequences, over 8.5% of which are singletons. This sample also belongs to another study, concerning yellow fever vaccine responses in identical twins.

The sample was CD8+ T cells sorted from blood. The origin of the receptors is a woman younger than 30 in good health.

The chain employs TRBV7-8 and TRBJ1-1; TRBD1 is a possible D gene (5 bases). V gave up 5 bases and J gave up 2 bases, with 15 bases separating them. This CDR3 spans 15 amino acids. Germline assignment: CDR1 SGHVS and CDR2 FQNEAQ. DNA for the CDR3: TGTGCCAGCAGCCTCATACCCGGGGCAAACACTGAAGCTTTCTTT. Amino acids: CASSLIPGANTEAFF. Variable domain in full (rest from reference TRBV7-8 and TRBJ1-1): GAGVSQSPRYKVAKRGQDVALRCDPISGHVSLFWYQQALGQGPEFLTYFQNEAQLDKSGLPSDRFFAERPEGSVSTLKIQRTQQEDSAVYLCASSLIPGANTEAFFGQGTRLTVV.

This clonotype was detected only a few times. The V call is TRBV2, the J call TRBJ2-1; D possibly uses TRBD1 or TRBD2 (5 bases each). This CDR3 has 10 amino acids. Between the trimmed V and J ends, which lost 7 bases and 11 bases, there was a span of 9 bases. Germline V CDR1 and CDR2: SNHLY, FYNNEI. The DNA of the CDR3 is TGTGCCAGCACTGTGGGACAGCAGTTCTTC. This codes for CASTVGQQFF.

This clonotype was detected many times. The V and J genes are TRBV5-5 and TRBJ2-7; D might be TRBD1 (6 bases). Germline V gene lookup returns CDR1 SGHKS and CDR2 YYEKEE (reference sequence). Between the trimmed V and J ends, which lost 1 base and 3 bases, there was a span of 8 bases. This CDR3 spans 13 amino acids. The CDR3 coding sequence is TGTGCCAGCAGCTTGCAGGGGAACTACGAGCAGTACTTC. This encodes CASSLQGNYEQYF.

This rearrangement joins TRBV19 to TRBJ2-1; no reliable D call. The CDR3 extends over 13 amino acids. Germline-derived CDR1 and CDR2 are LNHDA and SQIVND (reference sequence). With 1 base removed from V and 8 bases from J, the gap between germline ends came to 9 bases. For the CDR3, the DNA is TGTGCCAGTAGTATAGCAAGCTGGGATGAGCAGTTCTTC. It encodes CASSIASWDEQFF.

This clonotype was detected many times. This chain links TRBV29-1 with TRBJ1-2; D ambiguous. V was trimmed by 2 bases and J by 4 bases, leaving 11 bases between them. The CDR3 has 13 amino acids. In germline, CDR1 is SQVTM, CDR2 ANQGSEA. The CDR3 loop reads CSVENSRPYGYTF. The CDR3 DNA is TGCAGCGTTGAAAACAGCCGCCCCTATGGCTACACCTTC.

The chain has TRBV4-3 and TRBJ2-3; D unresolved. The CDR3 contains 13 residues. V shed 6 bases and J shed 1 base, with 8 bases lying between them. Germline loops: CDR1 LGHNA, CDR2 YSLEER. Here the CDR3 reads CASRDQGTDTQYF. CDR3 DNA sequence: TGCGCCAGCAGGGACCAGGGCACAGATACGCAGTATTTT.

This clonotype showed up just a few times. This rearrangement joins TRBV7-2 to TRBJ1-6; D is unclear. Per the germline V gene, CDR1 is SGHTA and CDR2 is FQGNSA. V was pared by 4 bases and J by 6 bases, with 10 bases between. The CDR3 is 14 residues long. The CDR3: CASSSLTLNSPLHF. The CDR3 DNA reads as TGTGCCAGCAGCTCCCTCACGCTTAATTCACCCCTCCACTTT.

This chain connects TRBV20-1 to TRBJ2-7; weak D call: TRBD2 (7 bases). Germline CDR1 is DFQATT and CDR2 is SNEGSKA (reference sequence). Trimming took 6 bases from V and 6 from J, leaving 15 bases between them. The CDR3 spans 12 residues. The CDR3 here is CSAKRGGPEQYF. In DNA form, the CDR3 reads TGCAGTGCCAAAAGGGGGGGGCCCGAGCAGTACTTC.

This chain links TRBV2 with TRBJ2-7; a weak D match, TRBD2 (5 bases). CDR3 length equals 12 residues. Deletions cut 7 bases from V and 4 bases from J, with 11 bases between. Germline V gives CDR1 SNHLY, CDR2 FYNNEI. CDR3: CASTGGHYEQYF. The CDR3 nucleotides read TGTGCCAGCACTGGCGGGCATTACGAGCAGTACTTC.

The chain combines TRBV12-3 or TRBV12-4 with TRBJ1-2; maybe TRBD1 (6 bases). The CDR3 has 13 amino acids. The ends were cut back, 4 bases at V and 4 bases at J, with 10 bases in the middle. The CDR3: CASSYGGPYGYTF. Here the CDR3 DNA reads TGTGCCAGCAGTTATGGGGGCCCCTATGGCTACACCTTC.

The V and J genes are TRBV4-1 and TRBJ2-5, with D hard to call. The CDR3 covers 15 residues. The V gene's germline CDR1 is MGHRA and CDR2 YSYEKL. V was cut by 1 base and J by 5 bases, with 14 bases left in between. In DNA form, the CDR3 reads TGCGCCAGCAGCCAAGTTGGTTTAGGGCCGGAGACCCAGTACTTC. Residues: CASSQVGLGPETQYF.

This clonotype was counted many times. The chain recombines TRBV6-5 with TRBJ1-2; D uncertain. V lost 0 bases to trimming and J lost 1 base, with 3 bases between them. The CDR3 is made up of 13 amino acids. Per germline, CDR1 MNHEY and CDR2 SVGAGI. This CDR3 is CASSYSLNYGYTF. In DNA form, the CDR3 reads TGTGCCAGCAGTTACTCCCTTAACTATGGCTACACCTTC.